The subject of this entry is one TCR beta chain. Its matching antigen is unknown. This entry comes from a study of cytomegalovirus exposure and HLA in healthy donors. Broader study findings: In vitro data verified three CMV-associated chains as specific for CMV antigens. Reports state that TCR beta sequences accurately predicted most subjects' HLA-A and HLA-B alleles.

Germline trimming cut 0 bases from V and 5 bases from J; bases unmatched to any gene: 8. Germline V gene data show CDR1 as SGDLS and CDR2 as YYNGEE. The CDR3 consists of 16 residues. Though nominally healthy at sampling, donors likely had unrecorded immune exposures. The primer mix had 60 Vbeta and 13 Jbeta primers. The method was immunoSEQ multiplex PCR; TCRdb's version includes in-frame clones alone and lacks a portion of them. The sample lists fewer than 150,000 clones, under 90% seen once, with around 2.6% in the top ten. The clonotype comes from a male donor in good health and CMV-seronegative. Sample: PBMCs. The chain is built from TRBV9 and TRBJ2-3; TRBD1 matches 8 bases. The DNA for the CDR3 is TGTGCCAGCAGCGTAGAGCAGGGGGCTTACGTAGATACGCAGTATTTT. This sequence encodes CASSVEQGAYVDTQYF.